This T cell receptor (beta chain) is drawn from a study of blood T cell repertoires in COVID-19. Study details: Italy, Spain and the United States were the sources of the convalescent and acute COVID-19 samples. Nucleic acid was either cDNA or gDNA, and it came from T cells, B-cell-depleted T cells, or PBMCs.

How the authors handled the data: Cell counts per sample came from amplifying reference gene primers. Method: immunoSEQ multiplex PCR; TCRdb's copy keeps in-frame clones and lacks some. The V and J calls and the clone size are those of that table, but D and trimming were determined from the DNA. The profile shows approximately 60,000 clones, 65% to 80% of them singletons. Losses at the gene ends were 0 bases for V and 5 bases for J; bases not matched to a gene: 3. This CDR3 has 14 residues. Per the germline V gene, CDR1 is GTSNPN and CDR2 is SVGIG (reference sequence). The receptor was derived from a man in his sixties with acute or convalescent COVID-19. The chain uses TRBV30 and TRBJ1-3; TRBD1 aligns across 8 bases. The sample comprised peripheral blood. This CDR3 is CAWSVQGGRNTIYF. CDR3 DNA sequence: TGTGCCTGGAGTGTACAGGGGGGCAGAAACACCATATATTTT.